The rows below give T cell receptor beta chains drawn from one sample of a study of cytomegalovirus exposure and HLA in healthy donors. Assay: immunoSEQ multiplex PCR; the TCRdb copy retains only in-frame clones and omits some. Among 200,000 or so clones listed, around 86% were seen once. Sample: PBMCs. The receptors derive from a woman in her fifties or sixties in good health and CMV-seropositive. Each CDR3 is given with its conserved first and last residue. Each record gives: CDR3 length, D gene, V gene, clone size, J gene, CDR3 protein, CDR3 DNA. The D gene is left open where the match is weak. Size is omitted from some rows. Given values are once, few, many or a class for expanded clones.

15	TRBD1	TRBV15	NA	TRBJ1-6	CATSSDRGHNSPLHF	TGTGCCACCAGCAGTGACAGGGGGCATAATTCACCCCTCCACTTT
18	TRBD1	TRBV28	NA	TRBJ1-3	CASSSGTGGDIGRNTIYF	TGTGCCAGCAGTTCCGGGACAGGGGGCGATATTGGGAGAAACACCATATATTTT
15	TRBD2	TRBV11-2	NA	TRBJ2-7	CASSSLAGGPYEQYF	TGTGCCAGCAGCTCATTAGCGGGGGGCCCCTACGAGCAGTACTTC
15	TRBD1	TRBV6-5	NA	TRBJ2-7	CASSTKQGPSYEQYF	TGTGCCAGCAGTACTAAACAGGGGCCATCCTACGAGCAGTACTTC
14	NA	TRBV4-3	few	TRBJ2-1	CASSPTKVYDEQFF	TGCGCCAGCAGCCCCACTAAGGTCTACGATGAGCAGTTCTTC
13	NA	TRBV11-2	NA	TRBJ2-7	CASRPTGNREQYF	TGTGCCAGCAGACCAACAGGTAACCGGGAGCAGTACTTC
11	NA	TRBV6-1	NA	TRBJ1-5	CASGSNQPQHF	TGTGCCAGCGGGAGTAATCAGCCCCAGCATTTT
15	NA	TRBV7-3	NA	TRBJ1-1	CASSLMPGKDTEAFF	TGTGCCAGCAGCTTAATGCCGGGGAAAGACACTGAAGCTTTCTTT
15	TRBD2	TRBV9	NA	TRBJ2-3	CASSVAFRGGSTQYF	TGTGCCAGCAGCGTAGCTTTTCGGGGGGGAAGTACGCAGTATTTT
19	TRBD1	TRBV7-9	NA	TRBJ2-7	CASSSFRDRERRGIYEQYF	TGTGCCAGCAGCTCCTTCCGGGACAGGGAAAGGAGAGGGATCTACGAGCAGTACTTC
19	NA	TRBV4-3	NA	TRBJ1-6	CASSQDVQFESSYNSPLHF	TGCGCCAGCAGCCAAGATGTGCAGTTTGAAAGCTCCTATAATTCACCCCTCCACTTT
18	TRBD2	TRBV4-3	once	TRBJ2-3	CASSQDSGLAGSTDTQYF	TGCGCCAGCAGCCAAGATAGTGGACTAGCGGGGAGCACAGATACGCAGTATTTT
15	TRBD1	TRBV6-5	NA	TRBJ2-5	CASRRTGTGYETQYF	TGTGCCAGCAGGCGTACCGGGACAGGGTACGAGACCCAGTACTTC
14	TRBD1	TRBV4-1	NA	TRBJ1-2	CASSQLDRDYGYTF	TGCGCCAGCAGCCAATTGGACAGGGACTATGGCTACACCTTC
16	TRBD2	TRBV2	NA	TRBJ2-4	CASSRSPGLAVNSQYF	TGTGCCAGCAGTCGCTCCCCGGGACTAGCCGTAAACAGTCAGTACTTC
13	NA	TRBV5-8	NA	TRBJ1-1	CASSLVRGGEAFF	TGTGCCAGCAGCTTGGTCAGGGGTGGGGAAGCTTTCTTT
15	TRBD2	TRBV30	NA	TRBJ2-7	CAWSLLAGAHYEQYF	TGTGCCTGGAGTCTCCTCGCGGGAGCCCACTACGAGCAGTACTTC
16	TRBD2	TRBV5-1	NA	TRBJ2-7	CASSPMTSGFSYEQYF	TGCGCCAGCAGCCCCATGACTAGCGGTTTCTCCTACGAGCAGTACTTC
14	NA	TRBV10-3	few	TRBJ1-2	CAISAEGNAYGYTF	TGTGCCATCAGTGCTGAGGGTAACGCGTATGGCTACACCTTC
15	TRBD2	TRBV7-2	NA	TRBJ2-7	CASSLSGGLSYEQYF	TGTGCCAGCAGCCTTAGCGGGGGCCTCTCCTACGAGCAGTACTTC
15	NA	TRBV5-1	NA	TRBJ2-6	CASSFSVAGANGLTF	TGCGCCAGCAGCTTCTCGGTGGCTGGGGCCAACGGCCTGACTTTC
14	TRBD1	TRBV19	NA	TRBJ1-2	CASRGQGENYGYTF	TGTGCCAGTAGGGGACAGGGGGAGAACTATGGCTACACCTTC
13	NA	TRBV30	NA	TRBJ1-1	CAWSYSENTEAFF	TGTGCCTGGAGTTATTCAGAGAACACTGAAGCTTTCTTT
13	NA	TRBV5-5	once	TRBJ2-7	CASSLVSSYEQYF	TGTGCCAGCAGCTTGGTCAGCTCCTACGAGCAGTACTTC
15	TRBD1	TRBV7-6	NA	TRBJ2-5	CASSLATGYQETQYF	TGTGCCAGCAGCTTAGCGACAGGGTACCAAGAGACCCAGTACTTC
13	NA	TRBV10-3	NA	TRBJ1-2	CAISGGREYGYTF	TGTGCCATCAGTGGGGGCAGGGAATATGGCTACACCTTC
14	TRBD2	TRBV6-5	NA	TRBJ2-7	CASSYIAGAFEQYF	TGTGCCAGCAGTTACATAGCGGGAGCTTTTGAGCAGTACTTC
17	TRBD1	TRBV28	NA	TRBJ2-2	CASSYPPGQGGTGELFF	TGTGCCAGCAGCTACCCCCCTGGACAGGGTGGCACCGGGGAGCTGTTTTTT
13	NA	TRBV15	NA	TRBJ1-5	CATRRQGNQPQHF	TGTGCCACCAGGCGACAGGGCAATCAGCCCCAGCATTTT
18	TRBD2	TRBV28	NA	TRBJ2-2	CASSFPGLAGGYTGELFF	TGTGCCAGCAGTTTTCCGGGACTAGCGGGGGGATACACCGGGGAGCTGTTTTTT
13	NA	TRBV18	NA	TRBJ1-2	CASSPTGYYGYTF	TGTGCCAGCTCACCTACAGGGTACTATGGCTACACCTTC
13	NA	TRBV28	NA	TRBJ2-5	CASILQSQETQYF	TGTGCCAGCATCCTACAGAGCCAAGAGACCCAGTACTTC
15	TRBD1	TRBV7-6	few	TRBJ2-7	CASSPAGTGGFEQYF	TGTGCCAGCAGCCCTGCCGGGACAGGGGGTTTCGAGCAGTACTTC
13	NA	TRBV5-8	NA	TRBJ1-2	CASSLDRSYGYTF	TGTGCCAGCAGCTTGGACCGGTCCTATGGCTACACCTTC
15	NA	TRBV5-5	NA	TRBJ1-5	CASSLDPGFEQPQHF	TGTGCCAGCAGCCTGGATCCGGGGTTCGAACAGCCCCAGCATTTT
15	NA	TRBV2	NA	TRBJ1-4	CASTWTAGNNEKLFF	TGTGCCAGCACCTGGACAGCCGGGAATAATGAAAAACTGTTTTTT
14	NA	TRBV5-1	once	TRBJ1-3	CASSLGSSGNTIYF	TGCGCCAGCAGCTTGGGGAGCTCTGGAAACACCATATATTTT
14	NA	TRBV7-2	NA	TRBJ2-5	CASSLWRQSETQYF	TGTGCCAGCAGCTTATGGAGGCAGTCAGAGACCCAGTACTTC
16	TRBD1	TRBV5-6	NA	TRBJ2-2	CASSLAWDSRSGELFF	TGTGCCAGCAGCTTGGCATGGGACAGCCGTTCCGGGGAGCTGTTTTTT
18	NA	TRBV28	NA	TRBJ2-6	CASKPPGGLITGANVLTF	TGTGCCAGCAAGCCACCCGGGGGTCTGATAACTGGGGCCAACGTCCTGACTTTC
14	TRBD1	TRBV19	NA	TRBJ1-2	CASSPVGQDYGYTF	TGTGCCAGTAGCCCCGTAGGACAGGACTATGGCTACACCTTC
14	NA	TRBV15	few	TRBJ2-7	CATSRDGGHYEQYF	TGTGCCACCAGCAGAGATGGGGGACACTACGAGCAGTACTTC
14	NA	TRBV30	NA	TRBJ2-2	CAWSPPVLTGELFF	TGTGCCTGGAGTCCCCCGGTCCTCACCGGGGAGCTGTTTTTT
13	TRBD1	TRBV29-1	NA	TRBJ2-1	CSARESGGNEQFF	TGCAGCGCTAGAGAATCAGGGGGCAATGAGCAGTTCTTC
17	TRBD2	TRBV19	NA	TRBJ2-7	CASSHRLAGQVSYEQYF	TGTGCCAGTAGCCACCGACTAGCGGGCCAAGTCTCCTACGAGCAGTACTTC
15	TRBD2	TRBV5-1	NA	TRBJ2-7	CASSTGTSDSYEQYF	TGCGCCAGCAGTACCGGGACTAGCGATTCCTACGAGCAGTACTTC
17	TRBD1	TRBV7-6	NA	TRBJ2-7	CASSLLTGGPESYEQYF	TGTGCCAGCAGCTTATTAACAGGGGGCCCTGAGTCGTACGAGCAGTACTTC
16	NA	TRBV21-1	NA	TRBJ2-3	CASSKGSRPRWRTQYF	TGTGCCAGCAGCAAAGGGAGTAGACCTAGGTGGCGTACGCAGTATTTT